This TCR beta chain was identified in a study of regulatory T cells in long-lasting Graves disease. This clonotype was detected many times. The antigen is unknown. Study-wide results and limits: Favoring TRBV28, TRBJ1-2 and TRBJ2-5 was a feature seen in persistent disease.

According to the study, TCR beta libraries were built with iRepertoire HTBI primers and CDR3-region Arm-PCR. A single record per CDR3 protein comes from TCRdb applying MiXCR to the multiplex PCR reads. The sample lists about 310,000 distinct CDR3 sequences, approximately 20% occurring once. Indicated time point: newly diagnosed GD, antithyroid drugs for less than 3 months. PBMC RNA was the source of the TCR library. CDR1 GTSNPN and CDR2 SVGIG come from the germline V gene (reference sequence). This CDR3 has 12 amino acids. The V end lost 5 bases, the J end lost 3 bases, and 8 bases lay between the germline ends.

The source material was peripheral blood mononuclear cells (PBMCs), sampled at new diagnosis, from a patient treated with antithyroid drugs. The chain has TRBV30 and TRBJ1-3, with D possibly matching TRBD1 (5 bases). The TCR originated in a female donor with Graves disease. The CDR3 DNA reads as TGTGCCTGGGGAGGGGTTGGAAACACCATATATTTT. Its protein is CAWGGVGNTIYF.